This TCR beta chain stems from a study of molecular identifiers for immune sequencing clone quantification. Broader study findings: Clones of above 20 RNA copies carried over 99% of effector molecules; in naive cells they carried under 1%. Clone sizes could be underestimated for highly expanded clones when identical TCR molecules share a barcode.

In preparing bulk TCR libraries, previously described methods and listed TCR primers were used. A single record per CDR3 protein comes from TCRdb applying MiXCR to the PCR reads. The repertoire has some 650,000 distinct CDR3 sequences, nearly 20% of them found once; the top ten carry 0.85%. This clonotype was observed many times. Its target is not known. Sorting recovered naive CD8 T cells on a CD8+CD4-CCR7+CD45RA+ profile. The CDR3 runs to 14 residues. The germline V and J ends were trimmed by 6 bases and 3 bases, with 9 bases remaining between them. Germline values: CDR1 WSHSY, CDR2 SAAADI. Source material: naive CD8+ T cells from blood, with Jurkat cell RNA spiked in. Subset of the sample: FACS-sorted CD8+CD4-CCR7+CD45RA+ naive T cells. The origin of this receptor is a human donor in good health. Some libraries in this study had Jurkat cell RNA spiked in. The chain has TRBV10-2 and TRBJ2-6; D is possibly TRBD2 (6 bases). The CDR3 region is CASREGGGANVLTF. The DNA for the CDR3 is TGCGCCAGCAGGGAGGGCGGTGGGGCCAACGTCCTGACTTTC.